One sample yielded the 24 T cell receptor beta chains listed below, sequenced in a study of graft-versus-host responses after intestinal transplantation. TCRdb keeps only in-frame clones here, not all; method: immunoSEQ multiplex PCR. In the table there are more than 12,000 clones, around a third of which are singletons. This material consisted of alloreactive CD4+ T cells from a mixed lymphocyte reaction culture, taken before intestinal transplant. Subset here: CFSE-low proliferating T cells sorted from approximately 6-day pre-transplant mixed lymphocyte reaction (GvH or HvG direction). All receptors derive from a human patient who received an intestinal transplant.

This chain links TRBV13 with TRBJ1-2; tentatively, D is TRBD1 (5 bases). V lost 6 bases and J lost 8, with 16 bases in between. This CDR3 comprises 13 residues. Germline V gene lookup returns CDR1 PRHDT and CDR2 FYEKMQ (reference sequence). In DNA, the CDR3 is TGTGCCAGCAGAAGGAAGGGGTTCGTGGGCTACACCTTC. This codes for CASRRKGFVGYTF. The whole variable domain, remainder taken from reference TRBV13 and TRBJ1-2, is AAGVIQSPRHLIKEKRETATLKCYPIPRHDTVYWYQQGPGQDPQFLISFYEKMQSDKGSIPDRFSAQQFSDYHSELNMSSLELGDSALYFCASRRKGFVGYTFGSGTRLTVV.

This sequence joins TRBV6-1 and TRBJ2-3, with 7 bases that match TRBD2. The junction had 5 bases not matched to a gene; V was cut back by 2 bases and J by 0 bases. This CDR3 spans 16 amino acids. The germline gives CDR1 MNHNS, CDR2 SASEGT. The CDR3 nucleotides read TGTGCCAGCAGTGAATGCGGTAGCGGGAGCACAGATACGCAGTATTTT. This gives the protein CASSECGSGSTDTQYF.

This clone was counted only a few times. The CDR3 DNA reads as TGCGCCAGCAGCTTCGGGACAGAACCCCCCTACGAGCAGTACTTC. Translation: CASSFGTEPPYEQYF. The chain employs TRBV4-1 and TRBJ2-7, with 7 bases matching TRBD1. Germline lookup yields CDR1 MGHRA and CDR2 YSYEKL. The junction had 9 bases not matched to a gene; V was cut back by 5 bases and J by 2 bases. The CDR3 has 15 amino acids.

In its sample, this clone was seen a few times. V gene TRBV5-4 combines with J gene TRBJ2-5; the D is unclear. The length of the CDR3 is 12 residues. The V gene's germline CDR1 is SGHNT and CDR2 YYREEE (reference sequence). The V end was cut by 0 bases, the J end by 4 bases, with 4 bases between. CDR3 loop: CASSLALETQYF. The DNA of the CDR3 is TGTGCCAGCAGCTTGGCCTTAGAGACCCAGTACTTC.

The rearrangement joins TRBV9 to TRBJ1-2; D not resolved. Germline V lookup: CDR1 SGDLS, CDR2 YYNGEE. Trimming removed 1 base at V and 2 bases at J, with 12 bases between. The CDR3 is 15 residues long. Written as DNA, the CDR3 is TGTGCCAGCAGCGTACAGGCTGAGAGGAACTATGGCTACACCTTC. Its protein is CASSVQAERNYGYTF.

This clone has a handful of counts. The chain joins TRBV30 to TRBJ2-3; D perhaps matches TRBD1 (6 bases). V was pared by 3 bases and J by 2 bases, with 12 bases between. Germline CDR1 GTSNPN, CDR2 SVGIG (reference sequence). There are 14 residues in the CDR3. The CDR3 sequence is CAWRGGVFTDTQYF. As DNA, the CDR3 is TGTGCCTGGAGAGGGGGAGTTTTCACAGATACGCAGTATTTT.

The chain joins TRBV7-2 to TRBJ1-3; D gene uncertain. Trimming removed 0 bases from V and 4 bases from J, with 10 bases in between. This CDR3 spans 15 amino acids. Germline values: CDR1 SGHTA, CDR2 FQGNSA. The DNA for the CDR3 is TGTGCCAGCAGCTTAGCTAGCGGGCCGGGAAACACCATATATTTT. It encodes CASSLASGPGNTIYF.

This clone turned up a few times. The chain couples TRBV19 to TRBJ1-1, with 7 bases fitting TRBD1. This CDR3 region has 15 residues. J was trimmed by 2 bases and V by 1 base; bases with no gene match: 4. Germline assignment: CDR1 LNHDA and CDR2 SQIVND (reference sequence). The CDR3 nucleotides read TGTGCCAGTAGTATAGGAGGGGGCAGCAACACTGAAGCTTTCTTT. It codes for CASSIGGGSNTEAFF.

The chain carries TRBV30 and TRBJ1-2, with D unresolved. The CDR3 contains 13 residues. The V end lost 5 bases, the J end lost 0 bases, and 10 bases lay between the germline ends. Germline-derived CDR1 and CDR2 are GTSNPN and SVGIG (reference sequence). CDR3 region: CAWGIGSNYGYTF. In nucleotides, the CDR3 is TGTGCCTGGGGGATAGGATCTAACTATGGCTACACCTTC.

V usage is TRBV7-2 and J usage is TRBJ1-1; tentatively, D is TRBD1 (6 bases). V lost 2 bases and J 6 bases, leaving 19 bases between the germline ends. From germline, CDR1 is SGHTA and CDR2 FQGNSA. The CDR3 sequence is 16 residues long. CDR3 coding DNA: TGTGCCAGCAGCTTAATTGCGGGGGGCGCGAGGTCTGAAGCTTTCTTT. Translation: CASSLIAGGARSEAFF.

This clone was seen only a few times. J is TRBJ2-3 and V is TRBV10-1, with 12 bases lining up with TRBD2. This CDR3 is 15 amino acids long. Germline-derived CDR1 and CDR2 are WNHNN and SYGVQD (reference sequence). V lost 4 bases, J lost 2 bases, and 1 base stayed unmatched. CDR3 nucleotides: TGCGCCAGCAGTGGGACTAGCGGGAACACAGATACGCAGTATTTT. Translated, it gives CASSGTSGNTDTQYF.

The V call is TRBV4-1, the J call TRBJ1-2, with D possibly TRBD1 on 6 matching bases. Per the germline V gene, CDR1 is MGHRA and CDR2 is YSYEKL. Trimming pared 0 bases from V and 4 bases from J, leaving 12 bases between. The CDR3 has 15 residues. The CDR3 reads CASSQDRGISYGYTF. CDR3 DNA: TGCGCCAGCAGCCAAGATAGGGGGATCTCCTATGGCTACACCTTC.

In its sample, this clone was seen a few times. This chain links TRBV5-1 with TRBJ2-7; TRBD2 matches at 9 bases. CDR3 length: 14 residues. Per the germline V gene, CDR1 is SGHRS and CDR2 is YFSETQ. The J segment lost 2 bases and the V segment lost 5 bases, leaving 5 bases of the junction unmatched. The CDR3 DNA sequence: TGCGCCAGCAGACAACTAGCGGGCGCCTACGAGCAGTACTTC. As protein: CASRQLAGAYEQYF. The whole variable domain, filled in from reference TRBV5-1 and TRBJ2-7, reads KAGVTQTPRYLIKTRGQQVTLSCSPISGHRSVSWYQQTPGQGLQFLFEYFSETQRNKGNFPGRFSGRQFSNSRSEMNVSTLELGDSALYLCASRQLAGAYEQYFGPGTRLTVT.

The chain links TRBV5-8 to TRBJ2-1, with D tentatively TRBD1 (6 bases). V gave up 1 base and J gave up 3 bases, with 14 bases separating them. Per germline, CDR1 SGHTS and CDR2 YDEGEE. This CDR3 has 16 residues. CDR3 residues: CASSLLGRGFYNEQFF. CDR3 sequence (DNA): TGTGCCAGCAGCTTGTTAGGTAGGGGGTTCTACAATGAGCAGTTCTTC.

The table lists this clone with a count of one. The rearrangement uses TRBV28 and TRBJ1-1, with 8 bases aligning to TRBD1. The CDR3 is made up of 12 amino acids. Per the germline V gene, CDR1 is MDHEN and CDR2 is SYDVKM. J was trimmed by 11 bases and V by 8 bases; bases with no gene match: 10. The CDR3 sequence: CASHGQGTRAFF. The CDR3 DNA sequence: TGTGCCAGCCACGGACAGGGTACAAGGGCTTTCTTT. Variable domain in full (rest from reference TRBV28 and TRBJ1-1): DVKVTQSSRYLVKRTGEKVFLECVQDMDHENMFWYRQDPGLGLRLIYFSYDVKMKEKGDIPEGYSVSREKKERFSLILESASTNQTSMYLCASHGQGTRAFFGQGTRLTVV.

The CDR3 region is CASSLALQGLSYPYEQYF. CDR3 nucleotide sequence: TGCGCCAGCAGCTTGGCCTTACAGGGGCTAAGTTATCCCTACGAGCAGTACTTC. This rearrangement joins TRBV5-1 to TRBJ2-7, with 7 bases matching TRBD1. From germline, CDR1 is SGHRS and CDR2 YFSETQ. With V trimmed by 0 bases and J by 2 bases, 14 bases remained unmatched. CDR3 size: 18 residues. Variable domain in full (rest from reference TRBV5-1 and TRBJ2-7): KAGVTQTPRYLIKTRGQQVTLSCSPISGHRSVSWYQQTPGQGLQFLFEYFSETQRNKGNFPGRFSGRQFSNSRSEMNVSTLELGDSALYLCASSLALQGLSYPYEQYFGPGTRLTVT.

This chain joins TRBV28 and TRBJ1-2; perhaps TRBD1 as D (6 bases). Germline V gives CDR1 MDHEN, CDR2 SYDVKM. V dropped 8 bases and J dropped 4 bases, with 17 bases sitting between them. The CDR3 totals 14 residues. In DNA form, the CDR3 reads TGTGCCAGCGGACCCACAGGGCCCTTCTATGGCTACACCTTC. Its protein product is CASGPTGPFYGYTF.

The rearrangement links TRBV6-9 to TRBJ1-2; D is perhaps TRBD1 (6 bases). The length of the CDR3 is 15 residues. V lost 3 bases and J 5 bases, leaving 16 bases between the germline ends. Germline V gene data show CDR1 as MNHGY and CDR2 as SVAAGI. CDR3 residues: CASSYARGGAYGYTF. CDR3 nucleotide sequence: TGTGCCAGCAGTTACGCCCGGGGGGGGGCGTATGGCTACACCTTC.

The rearrangement links TRBV25-1 to TRBJ2-2; D uncertain. CDR1 MGHDK and CDR2 SYGVNS come from the germline V gene. CDR3 size: 13 residues. V lost 5 bases to trimming and J lost 8 bases, with 12 bases between them. The CDR3 DNA reads as TGTGCCAGCAGTAATCCCGGAGAGGGGGAGCTGTTTTTT. As protein: CASSNPGEGELFF. The variable domain in full, completed from reference TRBV25-1 and TRBJ2-2, reads EADIYQTPRYLVIGTGKKITLECSQTMGHDKMYWYQQDPGMELHLIHYSYGVNSTEKGDLSSESTVSRIRTEHFPLTLESARPSHTSQYLCASSNPGEGELFFGEGSRLTVL.

The chain is built from TRBV2 and TRBJ2-7, with TRBD2 matching over 8 bases. The germline CDR1 and CDR2 sequences are SNHLY and FYNNEI. The CDR3 totals 14 residues. Trimming at V came to 7 bases and at J to 2 bases, leaving 7 bases not matched to a gene. CDR3 nucleotide sequence: TGTGCCAGCAAAGAACTAGCGGTTACCTACGAGCAGTACTTC. Protein product: CASKELAVTYEQYF.

This clone was seen more than once but under ten times. V usage is TRBV19 and J usage is TRBJ2-7; TRBD1 or TRBD2 may be the D gene (6 bases each). The CDR3 extends over 15 amino acids. The V gene lost 10 bases and the J gene lost 4 bases, with 23 bases spanning the gap. Germline lookup yields CDR1 LNHDA and CDR2 SQIVND (reference sequence). This CDR3 reads CATQKGLGDTYEQYF. The CDR3, as DNA: TGTGCCACACAAAAGGGACTCGGGGACACTTACGAGCAGTACTTC.

The chain employs TRBV5-1 and TRBJ2-7; 8 bases are shared with TRBD2. Trimming at V came to 7 bases and at J to 6 bases, leaving 12 bases not matched to a gene. Germline V CDR1 and CDR2: SGHRS, YFSETQ. The CDR3 is made up of 14 amino acids. Here the CDR3 DNA reads TGCGCCAGCGGGATCGGGGGAGCGGGAGCCGAGCAGTACTTC. Its translation: CASGIGGAGAEQYF. The variable domain in full, with the rest retrieved from reference TRBV5-1 and TRBJ2-7, is KAGVTQTPRYLIKTRGQQVTLSCSPISGHRSVSWYQQTPGQGLQFLFEYFSETQRNKGNFPGRFSGRQFSNSRSEMNVSTLELGDSALYLCASGIGGAGAEQYFGPGTRLTVT.

There are a few counts of this clone. The chain combines TRBV28 with TRBJ2-7; possible D gene TRBD1, 5 bases. The CDR3 is 14 amino acids. V dropped 1 base and J dropped 3 bases, with 10 bases sitting between them. From germline, CDR1 is MDHEN and CDR2 SYDVKM. The CDR3 protein is CASSLSTVLYEQYF. The DNA of the CDR3 is TGTGCCAGCAGTTTATCGACAGTCCTCTACGAGCAGTACTTC.

This chain connects TRBV5-5 to TRBJ2-7; 12 nucleotides match TRBD2. The J segment lost 5 bases and the V segment lost 4 bases, leaving 7 bases of the junction unmatched. There are 15 residues in the CDR3. Germline loops: CDR1 SGHKS, CDR2 YYEKEE (reference sequence). DNA of the CDR3: TGTGCCAGCAGCACACGGACTAGCGGGGTAAACGAGCAGTACTTC. Translation gives CASSTRTSGVNEQYF.